Listed here are 22 T cell receptor beta chains from one sample, sequenced in a study of beta chain features in type 1 diabetes. Every bit of the isolated RNA underwent reverse transcription, so sequencing read expressed TCRB transcripts. Produced via immunoSEQ multiplex PCR; TCRdb's table is partial and in-frame only. The top ten hold about 0.045% of the sample, which has 300,000 to 350,000 clones, 15% to 20% seen once. Sequencing was performed on naive CD4+ T cells from blood. The receptors here all came from a young woman in good health.

In this sample, this clone turned up a few times. The chain is built from TRBV30 and TRBJ1-1; D uncertain. The CDR3 has 11 amino acids. Germline V gene data show CDR1 as GTSNPN and CDR2 as SVGIG (reference sequence). V was trimmed by 0 bases and J by 5 bases, leaving 4 bases between them. CDR3 sequence reads: CAWSVTTEAFF. The CDR3 region has the DNA TGTGCCTGGAGTGTTACTACTGAAGCTTTCTTT.

V gene TRBV30 combines with J gene TRBJ1-2, with a possible D match to TRBD1 (6 bases). Germline CDR1 and CDR2: GTSNPN and SVGIG (reference sequence). The germline V and J ends were trimmed by 8 bases and 2 bases, with 12 bases remaining between them. This CDR3 is 12 amino acids long. CDR3 bases: TGTGCCGGGGGGGCAGGAAACTATGGCTACACCTTC. It yields the protein CAGGAGNYGYTF.

This clone was seen a handful of times. The chain is built from TRBV29-1 and TRBJ2-6; D is ambiguous. The CDR3 spans 13 residues. V lost 4 bases to trimming and J lost 4 bases, with 8 bases between them. From germline, CDR1 is SQVTM and CDR2 ANQGSEA. The chain's CDR3 is CSVGSSGANVLTF. The CDR3 DNA reads TGCAGCGTTGGCAGTTCCGGGGCCAACGTCCTGACTTTC.

This rearrangement joins TRBV2 to TRBJ2-7; possibly TRBD2 for D (5 bases). CDR1 and CDR2 from the germline V gene are SNHLY and FYNNEI. The CDR3 length is 14 residues. Trimming left V 0 bases short and J 7 bases short, with 13 bases between. For the CDR3, the DNA is TGTGCCAGCAGTGAAGCGACCAGGACGGGGGAGCAGTACTTC. Protein sequence: CASSEATRTGEQYF.

This chain links TRBV5-1 with TRBJ2-1; TRBD1 matches at 7 bases. Per germline, CDR1 SGHRS and CDR2 YFSETQ. CDR3 length equals 14 residues. J gave up 2 bases and V 9 bases, and 8 bases lay outside the gene matches. The CDR3 DNA reads as TGCGCCATCTTCTCGGGACAGACCTACAATGAGCAGTTCTTC. Its translation is CAIFSGQTYNEQFF.

The chain links TRBV7-9 to TRBJ2-3, with unresolved D. CDR1 and CDR2 (germline): SEHNR, FQNEAQ (reference sequence). The CDR3 totals 12 residues. The germline V and J ends were trimmed by 5 bases and 4 bases, with 7 bases remaining between them. CDR3 DNA: TGTGCCAGCAGCCAACTTGCAGATACGCAGTATTTT. Residues: CASSQLADTQYF.

V usage is TRBV18 and J usage is TRBJ2-2, with 7 bases fitting TRBD2. The V gene end was trimmed by 2 bases and the J gene end by 5 bases; junction bases not matched to a gene: 5. The germline V gene encodes CDR1 KGHSH and CDR2 LQKENI. CDR3 size: 15 residues. The DNA of the CDR3 is TGTGCCAGCTCACCAGGGGCAGCGGGAACCGGGGAGCTGTTTTTT. Protein product: CASSPGAAGTGELFF.

The V gene is TRBV7-9, the J gene TRBJ2-7, with D possibly TRBD2 on 5 matching bases. CDR1 is SEHNR, CDR2 FQNEAQ, per germline (reference sequence). The CDR3 has 12 residues. Trimming stripped 4 bases from V and 3 bases from J, with 7 bases between. Here the CDR3 reads CASSSTSYEQYF. The CDR3 DNA reads as TGTGCCAGCAGCTCAACTAGCTACGAGCAGTACTTC.

V usage is TRBV14 and J usage is TRBJ2-7; a weak D match, TRBD1 (5 bases). The V gene lost 1 base and the J gene lost 5 bases, with 12 bases spanning the gap. CDR3 length equals 14 residues. Germline V lookup: CDR1 SGHDN, CDR2 FVKESK. CDR3 nucleotide sequence: TGTGCCAGCAGCCAAGGGTGGGGCCCCCACGAGCAGTACTTC. It codes for CASSQGWGPHEQYF.

The CDR3 protein is CASSQDYRDYGYTF. CDR3 in DNA: TGCGCCAGCAGCCAAGATTACAGGGACTATGGCTACACCTTC. The chain joins TRBV4-1 to TRBJ1-2; D possibly corresponds to TRBD1 (6 bases). Germline CDR1 MGHRA, CDR2 YSYEKL. The CDR3 is 14 residues long. Trimming took off 0 bases at V and 3 bases at J, with 8 bases between the two ends.

The V call is TRBV5-1, the J call TRBJ1-1; TRBD1 aligns across 7 bases. The ends lost 4 bases at V and 0 bases at J; junction bases unmatched: 12. Germline V gives CDR1 SGHRS, CDR2 YFSETQ. The CDR3 totals 17 residues. The CDR3 here is CASSAPTGFEMNTEAFF. Written as DNA, the CDR3 is TGCGCCAGCAGCGCACCGACAGGGTTCGAGATGAACACTGAAGCTTTCTTT.

The chain joins TRBV11-1 to TRBJ1-1, with unresolved D. The CDR3 loop spans 13 amino acids. V was cut by 5 bases and J by 1 base, with 8 bases left in between. CDR1 is SGHAT, CDR2 FQDESV, per germline (reference sequence). CDR3 protein: CASSRIENTEAFF. The CDR3 DNA reads as TGTGCCAGCAGCCGTATAGAGAACACTGAAGCTTTCTTT.

This clone was recorded a few times. The chain has TRBV5-1 and TRBJ1-5; tentatively, D is TRBD1 (6 bases). The CDR3 extends over 15 amino acids. From germline, CDR1 is SGHRS and CDR2 YFSETQ. The V end lost 4 bases, the J end lost 0 bases, and 11 bases lay between the germline ends. The CDR3 sequence is CASSLQGDSNQPQHF. The CDR3 nucleotides are TGCGCCAGCAGCCTACAGGGAGATAGCAATCAGCCCCAGCATTTT. Filled out from reference TRBV5-1 and TRBJ1-5, the complete variable domain reads KAGVTQTPRYLIKTRGQQVTLSCSPISGHRSVSWYQQTPGQGLQFLFEYFSETQRNKGNFPGRFSGRQFSNSRSEMNVSTLELGDSALYLCASSLQGDSNQPQHFGDGTRLSIL.

This clone appeared a few times. The chain recombines TRBV5-4 with TRBJ2-1; a weak D match, TRBD1 (6 bases). V lost 4 bases and J 0 bases, leaving 17 bases between the germline ends. The CDR3 runs 17 residues. Germline CDR1 SGHNT, CDR2 YYREEE (reference sequence). CDR3 DNA: TGTGCCAGCAGCGTGGGACAAAGAATCAGCTCCTACAATGAGCAGTTCTTC. The encoded protein is CASSVGQRISSYNEQFF.

This clone was observed a few times. The chain couples TRBV5-4 to TRBJ2-1, with a tentative D call TRBD2 (7 bases). Germline V gene lookup returns CDR1 SGHNT and CDR2 YYREEE (reference sequence). CDR3 length: 13 amino acids. V was trimmed by 4 bases and J by 6 bases, leaving 11 bases between them. CDR3 nucleotide sequence: TGTGCCAGCAGCGGGGGGGGGCGCAATGAGCAGTTCTTC. It codes for CASSGGGRNEQFF.

Note on this clone: One end of the junction varies from germline; a read error may be responsible. The rearrangement uses TRBV9 and TRBJ2-6; D not resolved. From germline, CDR1 is SGDLS and CDR2 YYNGEE. The CDR3 has 16 residues. In nucleotides, the CDR3 is TGTACCAGCAGCGTAGGTAGCCTCTCTGGGGCCAACGTCCTGACTTTC. It translates to CTSSVGSLSGANVLTF.

This clone turned up a few times. The chain couples TRBV7-6 to TRBJ2-7, with a possible D match to TRBD2 (6 bases). The CDR3 covers 15 residues. V dropped 0 bases and J dropped 1 base, with 10 bases sitting between them. CDR1 and CDR2 from the germline V gene are SGHVS and FNYEAQ. CDR3: CASSLAGTSSYEQYF. The CDR3 nucleotides are TGTGCCAGCAGCTTAGCGGGGACTTCATCCTACGAGCAGTACTTC.

V is TRBV30 and J is TRBJ1-3; 7 nucleotides match TRBD1. The germline V gene encodes CDR1 GTSNPN and CDR2 SVGIG (reference sequence). Trimming at V came to 5 bases and at J to 8 bases, leaving 6 bases not matched to a gene. The CDR3 sequence is 12 residues long. DNA for the CDR3: TGTGCCTGGTCCCAGGGGGAAGACACCATATATTTT. This translates into CAWSQGEDTIYF.

This clone turned up a few times. V is TRBV9 and J is TRBJ2-2; no definite D call. CDR1 is SGDLS and CDR2 is YYNGEE in the germline V gene. The CDR3 spans 14 residues. Trimming pared 0 bases from V and 1 base from J, leaving 4 bases between. Here the CDR3 DNA reads TGTGCCAGCAGCGTAGTACAGAACACCGGGGAGCTGTTTTTT. Translating it yields CASSVVQNTGELFF.

A few counts support this clone. The sample has other DNA sequences that encode this CDR3 too. This chain joins TRBV7-3 and TRBJ1-1; D unclear. Germline V gene sequence: CDR1 SGHTA, CDR2 FQGTGA. Trimming shortened V by 5 bases and J by 1 base, and 8 bases separated the two germline ends. The CDR3 loop spans 13 amino acids. CDR3 amino acids: CASSAGWNTEAFF. The CDR3 DNA is TGTGCCAGCAGCGCGGGATGGAACACTGAAGCTTTCTTT.

The CDR3 spells CSVAREEAFF. CDR3 coding DNA: TGCAGCGTTGCCCGCGAGGAAGCTTTCTTT. The chain recombines TRBV29-1 with TRBJ1-1; D gene unclear. From germline, CDR1 is SQVTM and CDR2 ANQGSEA. The CDR3 runs 10 residues. V gave up 4 bases and J gave up 8 bases, with 8 bases separating them.

The chain recombines TRBV11-2 with TRBJ2-1; the D gene is possibly TRBD2 (7 bases). The CDR3 spans 16 residues. V was pared by 5 bases and J by 8 bases, with 22 bases between. Per the germline V gene, CDR1 is SGHAT and CDR2 is FQNNGV. CDR3: CASSPEGGSGGDEQFF. The DNA of the CDR3 is TGTGCCAGCAGCCCCGAAGGGGGGAGTGGGGGGGATGAGCAGTTCTTC.